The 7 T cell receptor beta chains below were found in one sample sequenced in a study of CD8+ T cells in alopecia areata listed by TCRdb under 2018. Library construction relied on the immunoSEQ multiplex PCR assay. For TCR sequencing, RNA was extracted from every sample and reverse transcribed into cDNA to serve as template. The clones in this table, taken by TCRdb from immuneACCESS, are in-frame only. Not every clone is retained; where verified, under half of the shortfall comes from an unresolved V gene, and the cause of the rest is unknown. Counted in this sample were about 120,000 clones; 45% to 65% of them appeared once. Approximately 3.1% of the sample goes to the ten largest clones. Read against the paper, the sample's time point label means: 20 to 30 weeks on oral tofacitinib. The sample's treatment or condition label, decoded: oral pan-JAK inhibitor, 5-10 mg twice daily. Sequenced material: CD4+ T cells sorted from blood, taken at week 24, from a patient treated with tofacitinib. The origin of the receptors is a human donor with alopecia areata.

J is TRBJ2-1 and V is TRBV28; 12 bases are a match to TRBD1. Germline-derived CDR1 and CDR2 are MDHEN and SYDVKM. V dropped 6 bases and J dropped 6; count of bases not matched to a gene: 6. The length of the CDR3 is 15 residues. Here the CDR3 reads CASRGGDRGPNEQFF. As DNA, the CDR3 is TGTGCCAGCAGAGGTGGGGACAGGGGGCCCAATGAGCAGTTCTTC. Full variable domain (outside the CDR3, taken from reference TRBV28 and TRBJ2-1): DVKVTQSSRYLVKRTGEKVFLECVQDMDHENMFWYRQDPGLGLRLIYFSYDVKMKEKGDIPEGYSVSREKKERFSLILESASTNQTSMYLCASRGGDRGPNEQFFGPGTRLTVL.

The CDR3 region is CASSQVPEYNEQFF. The DNA of the CDR3 is TGTGCCAGCAGCCAAGTTCCGGAATACAATGAGCAGTTCTTC. The chain has TRBV14 and TRBJ2-1; D is unresolved. The V gene lost 1 base and the J gene lost 4 bases, with 8 bases spanning the gap. Germline assignment: CDR1 SGHDN and CDR2 FVKESK. The CDR3 is 14 amino acids.

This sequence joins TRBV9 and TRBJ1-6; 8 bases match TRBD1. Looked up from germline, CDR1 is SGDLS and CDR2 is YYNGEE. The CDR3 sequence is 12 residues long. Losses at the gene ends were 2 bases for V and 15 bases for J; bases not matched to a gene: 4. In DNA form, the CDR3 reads TGTGCCAGCAGCGTCGGACAGGGCGGCCTCCACTTT. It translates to CASSVGQGGLHF.

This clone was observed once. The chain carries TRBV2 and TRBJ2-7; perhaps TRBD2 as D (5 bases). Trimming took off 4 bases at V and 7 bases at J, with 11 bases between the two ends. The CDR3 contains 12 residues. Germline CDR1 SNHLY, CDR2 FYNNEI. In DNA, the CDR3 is TGTGCCAGCAGTGTTCGGGGATCTGAGCAGTACTTC. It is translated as CASSVRGSEQYF.

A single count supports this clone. The CDR3 DNA sequence: TGTGCCAGCAGCTTCCAACGGGAGCAGTACTTC. Residues: CASSFQREQYF. The chain has TRBV7-2 and TRBJ2-7; D is unclear. Per the germline V gene, CDR1 is SGHTA and CDR2 is FQGNSA. V lost 3 bases to trimming and J lost 7 bases, with 7 bases between them. CDR3 size: 11 residues.

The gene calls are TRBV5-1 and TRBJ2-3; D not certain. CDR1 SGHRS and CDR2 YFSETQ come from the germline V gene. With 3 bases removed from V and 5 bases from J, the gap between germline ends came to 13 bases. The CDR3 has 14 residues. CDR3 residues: CASSYTRPGDTQYF. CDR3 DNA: TGCGCCAGCAGCTATACCCGCCCTGGAGATACGCAGTATTTT.

The CDR3 is CASSADQGSNQPQHF. The CDR3 DNA reads TGTGCCAGCAGCGCTGATCAGGGTAGCAATCAGCCCCAGCATTTT. The V gene is TRBV9, the J gene TRBJ1-5; D might be TRBD1 (5 bases). The CDR3 runs to 15 residues. With 3 bases removed from V and 0 bases from J, the gap between germline ends came to 10 bases. Germline loops: CDR1 SGDLS, CDR2 YYNGEE.